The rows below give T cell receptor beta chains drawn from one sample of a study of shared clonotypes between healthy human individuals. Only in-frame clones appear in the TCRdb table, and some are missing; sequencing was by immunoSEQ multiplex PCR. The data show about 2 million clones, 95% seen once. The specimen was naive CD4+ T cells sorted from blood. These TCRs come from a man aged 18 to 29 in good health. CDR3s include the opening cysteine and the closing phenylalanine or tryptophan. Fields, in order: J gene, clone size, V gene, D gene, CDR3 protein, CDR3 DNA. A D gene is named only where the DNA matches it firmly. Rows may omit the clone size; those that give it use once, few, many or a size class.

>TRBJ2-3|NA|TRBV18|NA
CASSPLASSDTQYF
TGTGCCAGCTCACCTCTTGCCAGTTCAGATACGCAGTATTTT
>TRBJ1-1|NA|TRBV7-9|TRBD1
CASSTTGGNTEAFF
TGTGCCAGCAGCACCACAGGGGGAAACACTGAAGCTTTCTTT
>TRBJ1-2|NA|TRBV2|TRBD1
CASSLLPGQGNYGYTF
TGTGCCAGCAGTCTACTCCCCGGACAGGGGAACTATGGCTACACCTTC
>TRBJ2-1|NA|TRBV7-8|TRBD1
CASSLVPKTTGNNEQFF
TGTGCCAGCAGCTTAGTCCCTAAAACGACAGGGAACAATGAGCAGTTCTTC
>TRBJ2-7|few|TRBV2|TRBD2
CASSSGPGLAGRSYEQYF
TGTGCCAGCAGTTCGGGGCCCGGACTAGCGGGCCGCTCCTACGAGCAGTACTTC
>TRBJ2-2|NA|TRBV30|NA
CAWSVARRTSNTGELFF
TGTGCCTGGAGTGTAGCCCGACGGACCTCGAACACCGGGGAGCTGTTTTTT
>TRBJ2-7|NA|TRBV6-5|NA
CASSPAVLTRYEQYF
TGTGCCAGCAGCCCCGCCGTCCTAACCCGCTACGAGCAGTACTTC
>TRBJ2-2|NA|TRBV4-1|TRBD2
CASSRLAGEMAGELFF
TGCGCCAGCAGTCGACTAGCGGGAGAAATGGCCGGGGAGCTGTTTTTT
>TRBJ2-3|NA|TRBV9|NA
CASSVGTTTDTQYF
TGTGCCAGCAGCGTCGGGACAACTACAGATACGCAGTATTTT
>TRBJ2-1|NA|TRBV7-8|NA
CASSLGRLVGPHNEQFF
TGTGCCAGCAGCTTAGGCCGCTTAGTCGGGCCTCACAATGAGCAGTTCTTC
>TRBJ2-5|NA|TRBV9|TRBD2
CASSEAGGEETQYF
TGTGCCAGCAGCGAAGCGGGAGGGGAGGAGACCCAGTACTTC
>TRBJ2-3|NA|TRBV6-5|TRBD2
CASSSLAGVAGGTQYF
TGTGCCAGCAGTTCCCTAGCGGGAGTGGCTGGGGGAACGCAGTATTTT
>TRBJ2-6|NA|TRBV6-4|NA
CASSDGEGSGANVLTF
TGTGCCAGCAGTGACGGCGAGGGATCCGGGGCCAACGTCCTGACTTTC
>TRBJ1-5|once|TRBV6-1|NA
CASSTEGNQPQHF
TGTGCCAGCTCGACAGAAGGCAATCAGCCCCAGCATTTT